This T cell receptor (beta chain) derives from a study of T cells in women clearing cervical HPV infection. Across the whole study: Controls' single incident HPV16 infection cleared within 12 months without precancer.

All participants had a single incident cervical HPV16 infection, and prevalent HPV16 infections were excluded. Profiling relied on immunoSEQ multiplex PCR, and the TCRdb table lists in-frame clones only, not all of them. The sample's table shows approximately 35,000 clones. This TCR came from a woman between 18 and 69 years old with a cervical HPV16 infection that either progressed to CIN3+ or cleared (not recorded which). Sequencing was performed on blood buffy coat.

Partial CDR3 DNA: TGCAGTGCTAGGGGAGGGGAGGAGACG. Translating gives CSARGGEET. In full, the CDR3 reads CSARGGEETQYF. V usage is TRBV20-1 and J usage is TRBJ2-3; 7 bases agree with TRBD2. The CDR3 end falls 3 residues outside the read, so it is completed with the germline J gene. The CDR3 is 12 residues long. Germline CDR1 is DFQATT and CDR2 is SNEGSKA (reference sequence).